This TCR beta chain was recovered during a study of cytomegalovirus exposure and HLA in healthy donors. The primer mix had 60 Vbeta and 13 Jbeta primers. The assay was immunoSEQ multiplex PCR, and TCRdb's table has in-frame clones only and misses some. The repertoire holds roughly 130,000 clones, with 73% as singletons. This clone occurred once. Its cognate antigen is unknown. Per the germline V gene, CDR1 is MNHNS and CDR2 is SASEGT. This CDR3 has 13 residues. V was trimmed by 4 bases and J by 2 bases, leaving 8 bases between them. Study-wide results and caveats: In a later analysis, at a false discovery rate of 0.05, 15,000 to 20,000 TCR beta sequences matched HLA alleles. The sole available immune exposure information was CMV serostatus. As a later analysis showed, several of the most significant clusters appeared to be linked to common viral pathogens.

The sample consisted of PBMCs. The chain has TRBV6-1 and TRBJ2-5; D uncertain. This TCR derives from a woman aged 40 to 50 in good health and CMV-seropositive. For the CDR3, the DNA is TGTGCCAGCAGTGTCGTCAGGCAAGAGACCCAGTACTTC. It yields the protein CASSVVRQETQYF.